These 6 T cell receptor beta chains originate from one sample sequenced in a study of shared clonotypes between healthy human individuals. Measured with immunoSEQ multiplex PCR; TCRdb has only the in-frame clones, and not every one. The sample consists of roughly 2 million clones, 90% to 95% of them appearing once. The specimen sequenced was naive CD4+ T cells sorted from blood. Subset noted: CD45RA+ positively selected. The receptors originated from a man in his late teens or twenties in good health.

The chain couples TRBV6-1 to TRBJ2-1, with TRBD2 matching over 7 bases. Germline V lookup: CDR1 MNHNS, CDR2 SASEGT. This CDR3 spans 14 amino acids. The V gene end was trimmed by 4 bases and the J gene end by 5 bases; junction bases not matched to a gene: 5. Here the CDR3 reads CASSGSGYHNEQFF. The CDR3 DNA reads as TGTGCCAGCAGTGGTAGCGGGTACCACAATGAGCAGTTCTTC.

This clone occurred a few times. This sequence joins TRBV6-6 and TRBJ1-4; the D is unclear. This CDR3 comprises 11 residues. The V end was cut by 6 bases, the J end by 8 bases, with 7 bases between. CDR1 is MNHNY, CDR2 SVGAGI, per germline (reference sequence). In DNA form, the CDR3 reads TGTGCCAGCAGGGAGCTGGAAAAACTGTTTTTT. Its translation is CASRELEKLFF.

The rearrangement uses TRBV11-2 and TRBJ1-2, with 9 bases fitting TRBD1. The V gene's germline CDR1 is SGHAT and CDR2 FQNNGV. J gave up 6 bases and V 2 bases, and 10 bases lay outside the gene matches. The CDR3 covers 16 residues. Here the CDR3 reads CASSLREHRGPHGYTF. The CDR3 region has the DNA TGTGCCAGCAGCTTAAGGGAGCACAGGGGGCCACATGGCTACACCTTC.

The gene calls are TRBV6-1 and TRBJ1-5; D is perhaps TRBD1 (6 bases). The germline V gene has CDR1 MNHNS and CDR2 SASEGT. The CDR3 spans 15 residues. The germline V and J ends were trimmed by 5 bases and 1 base, with 12 bases remaining between them. As DNA, the CDR3 is TGTGCCAGCAGTACTTTCGGACAGAGCAATCAGCCCCAGCATTTT. Its protein product is CASSTFGQSNQPQHF.

The chain is built from TRBV2 and TRBJ2-7, with D possibly matching TRBD2 (6 bases). This CDR3 comprises 14 residues. V dropped 7 bases and J dropped 2 bases, with 15 bases sitting between them. Looked up from germline, CDR1 is SNHLY and CDR2 is FYNNEI. Here the CDR3 reads CASTVGLLAYEQYF. The CDR3 nucleotides are TGTGCCAGCACCGTGGGACTCCTAGCCTACGAGCAGTACTTC.

The chain couples TRBV10-1 to TRBJ2-1; D gene unclear. Trimming shortened V by 0 bases and J by 5 bases, and 8 bases separated the two germline ends. The CDR3 covers 14 residues. Germline assignment: CDR1 WNHNN and CDR2 SYGVQD (reference sequence). The CDR3 protein is CASSESAANNEQFF. The CDR3 bases are TGCGCCAGCAGTGAGTCGGCGGCAAACAATGAGCAGTTCTTC.